One and the same sample provided the 25 T cell receptor beta chains below, sequenced in a study of blood T cell repertoires in COVID-19. The data were produced by immunoSEQ multiplex PCR, yet TCRdb's version contains in-frame clones alone and is incomplete. The table has almost 200,000 clones, around 85% seen once. The sample consisted of peripheral blood. The receptors originated from a woman in her 70s with acute or convalescent COVID-19.

The gene calls are TRBV6-4 and TRBJ1-1; D gene unclear. Deletions cut 3 bases from V and 5 bases from J, with 10 bases between. CDR1 is MRHNA and CDR2 is SNTAGT in the germline V gene. CDR3 length: 13 residues. CDR3 DNA sequence: TGTGCCAGCAGTGATATTGGAGGAACTGAAGCTTTCTTT. As protein: CASSDIGGTEAFF.

This clone was detected only a few times. The gene calls are TRBV7-7 and TRBJ2-1; 10 positions match TRBD2. Germline V lookup: CDR1 SSHAT, CDR2 FNYEAQ (reference sequence). The CDR3 has 15 amino acids. With 1 base clipped from V and 8 bases from J, the junction kept 5 bases outside the gene matches. The CDR3 here is CASSLDSGRADEQFF. Written as DNA, the CDR3 is TGTGCCAGCAGCTTAGACAGCGGGAGGGCCGATGAGCAGTTCTTC.

CDR3 DNA sequence: TGTGCCAGCAGCCCGGGGACAGGGAAGAAAGAGACCCAGTACTTC. This translates into CASSPGTGKKETQYF. The chain links TRBV5-4 to TRBJ2-5; 9 positions agree with TRBD1. Germline-derived CDR1 and CDR2 are SGHNT and YYREEE (reference sequence). J gave up 3 bases and V 4 bases, and 7 bases lay outside the gene matches. The CDR3 contains 15 residues.

The V and J genes are TRBV5-4 and TRBJ1-1; tentatively, D is TRBD1 (5 bases). The CDR3 sequence is 13 residues long. Germline-derived CDR1 and CDR2 are SGHNT and YYREEE (reference sequence). V lost 1 base to trimming and J lost 7 bases, with 11 bases between them. Written as DNA, the CDR3 is TGTGCCAGCAGCTTGTCCGGGGGTGGTGAAGCTTTCTTT. Translating it yields CASSLSGGGEAFF.

This chain uses TRBV29-1 with TRBJ2-2; TRBD2 agrees at 10 bases. Germline trimming cut 3 bases from V and 4 bases from J; bases unmatched to any gene: 23. Germline assignment: CDR1 SQVTM and CDR2 ANQGSEA. The CDR3 is made up of 21 amino acids. In nucleotides, the CDR3 is TGCAGCGTTGATCGGCCATTGGGTGTTTTTAGCGGGAGGAAACCCACCGGGGAGCTGTTTTTT. Protein product: CSVDRPLGVFSGRKPTGELFF.

The rearrangement joins TRBV2 to TRBJ2-1; 10 positions match TRBD2. Germline loops: CDR1 SNHLY, CDR2 FYNNEI. V lost 7 bases to trimming and J lost 8 bases; unmatched junction nucleotides: 5. The CDR3 consists of 13 residues. In DNA form, the CDR3 reads TGTGCCAGCATAAGCGGGAGGGCCGATGAGCAGTTCTTC. Its translation is CASISGRADEQFF.

V is TRBV7-9 and J is TRBJ1-6; TRBD1 matches 10 bases. The ends lost 1 base at V and 6 bases at J; junction bases unmatched: 6. CDR3 size: 17 residues. The germline CDR1 and CDR2 sequences are SEHNR and FQNEAQ (reference sequence). The CDR3 sequence is CASSLDIGTGVNSPLHF. CDR3 coding DNA: TGTGCCAGCAGCTTAGATATAGGGACAGGGGTTAATTCACCCCTCCACTTT.

Concerning this clone itself: Since the CDR3 does not end with the conserved phenylalanine or tryptophan, this likely comes from a read error. This rearrangement joins TRBV7-3 to TRBJ1-2; 12 bases are shared with TRBD1. V lost 5 bases to trimming and J lost 7 bases; unmatched junction nucleotides: 8. From germline, CDR1 is SGHTA and CDR2 FQGTGA. The CDR3 extends over 15 amino acids. The CDR3: CASSPSGTGGGGYTL. CDR3 DNA: TGTGCCAGCAGCCCCTCCGGGACAGGGGGCGGTGGCTACACCCTC.

CDR3 coding DNA: TGTGCCAGCAGCCAAGATCTTGGGCTAGCGGGAGCCGGTGAGCAGTTCTTC. It codes for CASSQDLGLAGAGEQFF. The chain combines TRBV3-1 (or the pseudogene TRBV3-2) with TRBJ2-1; 10 nucleotides agree with TRBD2. The CDR3 totals 17 residues. The germline V gene encodes CDR1 LGHDT and CDR2 YNNKEL (reference sequence). V was clipped by 0 bases and J by 9 bases; unmatched bases: 11.

This chain joins TRBV4-2 and TRBJ2-3; 8 bases match TRBD2. Trimming removed 2 bases from V and 0 bases from J; junction bases left unmatched: 4. Germline CDR1 LGHNA, CDR2 YNFKEQ. This CDR3 is built from 16 residues. In nucleotides, the CDR3 is TGTGCCAGCAGCCAAAGGCGGGAGGCTAGCACAGATACGCAGTATTTT. Amino acids: CASSQRREASTDTQYF.

V usage is TRBV18 and J usage is TRBJ1-1, with 9 bases matching TRBD1. The J segment lost 1 base and the V segment lost 10 bases, leaving 7 bases of the junction unmatched. The CDR3 runs to 14 residues. Germline loops: CDR1 KGHSH, CDR2 LQKENI. The CDR3 reads CATHRGQGNTEAFF. In DNA, the CDR3 is TGTGCCACCCACAGGGGGCAGGGGAACACTGAAGCTTTCTTT.

This clone appeared a single time. The J gene is TRBJ1-1, the V gene TRBV2; D perhaps matches TRBD1 (6 bases). V lost 11 bases to trimming and J lost 1 base, with 17 bases between them. CDR1 and CDR2 from the germline V gene are SNHLY and FYNNEI. This CDR3 is 14 amino acids long. CDR3 sequence: CAGERGAGNTEAFF. The DNA of the CDR3 is TGTGCCGGTGAACGGGGGGCCGGGAACACTGAAGCTTTCTTT.

The chain carries TRBV28 and TRBJ2-1; unclear D gene. CDR3 length equals 15 residues. The V end lost 1 base, the J end lost 4 bases, and 11 bases lay between the germline ends. Germline V gene data show CDR1 as MDHEN and CDR2 as SYDVKM. This CDR3 is CASSLLKRIYNEQFF. The CDR3 DNA reads as TGTGCCAGCAGTTTATTGAAGCGCATTTACAATGAGCAGTTCTTC.

This rearrangement joins TRBV7-9 to TRBJ2-3; TRBD2 aligns across 8 bases. With 0 bases clipped from V and 0 bases from J, the junction kept 5 bases outside the gene matches. CDR1 and CDR2 (germline): SEHNR, FQNEAQ (reference sequence). This CDR3 has 17 amino acids. The CDR3 nucleotides read TGTGCCAGCAGCTTAGCGAAGCGGGGGCTAAGCACAGATACGCAGTATTTT. Translation gives CASSLAKRGLSTDTQYF.

V and J are TRBV7-9 and TRBJ1-1; D unresolved. The CDR3 has 16 residues. The V gene lost 5 bases and the J gene lost 0 bases, with 16 bases spanning the gap. Germline V gene data show CDR1 as SEHNR and CDR2 as FQNEAQ (reference sequence). This chain's CDR3 is CASSSDGLRMNTEAFF. The CDR3 nucleotides are TGTGCCAGCAGCAGCGACGGCCTTCGGATGAACACTGAAGCTTTCTTT.

This clone appeared a few times. CDR3 nucleotides: TGTGCCAGTAGTATAGGCCAGTCGGGAGATACGCAGTATTTT. It specifies CASSIGQSGDTQYF. V and J are TRBV19 and TRBJ2-3; unclear D gene. CDR3 length: 14 amino acids. Between the trimmed V and J ends, which lost 1 base and 5 bases, there was a span of 10 bases. Germline assignment: CDR1 LNHDA and CDR2 SQIVND (reference sequence). The full variable domain, in which reference TRBV19 and TRBJ2-3 provide the parts outside the CDR3, is DGGITQSPKYLFRKEGQNVTLSCEQNLNHDAMYWYRQDPGQGLRLIYYSQIVNDFQKGDIAEGYSVSREKKESFPLTVTSAQKNPTAFYLCASSIGQSGDTQYFGPGTRLTVL.

V is TRBV7-9 and J is TRBJ2-5; maybe TRBD2 (5 bases). The CDR3 sequence is 15 residues long. CDR1 SEHNR and CDR2 FQNEAQ come from the germline V gene (reference sequence). Trimming stripped 3 bases from V and 2 bases from J, with 13 bases between. The CDR3 here is CASSFGDDTQETQYF. The CDR3 nucleotides read TGTGCCAGCAGCTTCGGGGATGATACTCAAGAGACCCAGTACTTC.

This chain joins TRBV12-3 or TRBV12-4 and TRBJ2-2; perhaps TRBD1 as D (5 bases). The CDR3 is 13 amino acids. V lost 6 bases to trimming and J lost 5 bases, with 10 bases between them. The CDR3 spells CASSIAGTGELFF. DNA for the CDR3: TGTGCCAGCAGCATTGCAGGGACCGGGGAGCTGTTTTTT.

This chain links TRBV6-5 with TRBJ1-1; D not resolved. Trimming shortened V by 6 bases and J by 4 bases, and 18 bases separated the two germline ends. This CDR3 is 15 amino acids long. Germline CDR1 reads MNHEY; CDR2 reads SVGAGI. CDR3 region: CASRGPVPGGTEAFF. For the CDR3, the DNA is TGTGCCAGCAGAGGCCCCGTCCCGGGTGGCACTGAAGCTTTCTTT.

The sample holds one count of this clone. The chain employs TRBV12-3 or TRBV12-4 and TRBJ2-7, with unresolved D. The length of the CDR3 is 13 residues. Trimming removed 0 bases from V and 4 bases from J, with 7 bases in between. DNA for the CDR3: TGTGCCAGCAGTTTAGCGCGGCCTTACGAGCAGTACTTC. Translation gives CASSLARPYEQYF.

The genes are TRBV18 and TRBJ2-5, with D perhaps matching TRBD2 (6 bases). The germline V gene encodes CDR1 KGHSH and CDR2 LQKENI. The CDR3 is 13 amino acids. Trimming stripped 4 bases from V and 1 base from J, with 7 bases between. The CDR3 spells CASSLGLQETQYF. DNA of the CDR3: TGTGCCAGCTCACTGGGACTCCAAGAGACCCAGTACTTC. The full variable domain, in which reference TRBV18 and TRBJ2-5 provide the parts outside the CDR3, is NAGVMQNPRHLVRRRGQEARLRCSPMKGHSHVYWYRQLPEEGLKFMVYLQKENIIDESGMPKERFSAEFPKEGPSILRIQQVVRGDSAAYFCASSLGLQETQYFGPGTRLLVL.

The chain employs TRBV29-1 and TRBJ1-2; no clear D gene. The CDR3 spans 12 residues. Germline V gene lookup returns CDR1 SQVTM and CDR2 ANQGSEA. Trimming stripped 3 bases from V and 3 bases from J, with 8 bases between. The CDR3 bases are TGCAGCGTTGAGGGCCGCTACTATGGCTACACCTTC. This encodes CSVEGRYYGYTF.

This clone was seen a handful of times. The V gene is TRBV7-2, the J gene TRBJ1-2; TRBD1 is a possible D gene (5 bases). Deletions cut 0 bases from V and 4 bases from J, with 12 bases between. This CDR3 region has 15 residues. Germline values: CDR1 SGHTA, CDR2 FQGNSA. The CDR3 reads CASSLAGRVFYGYTF. The CDR3 nucleotides read TGTGCCAGCAGCTTAGCAGGCAGGGTTTTCTATGGCTACACCTTC.

This chain connects TRBV5-1 to TRBJ2-2, with D hard to call. With 4 bases removed from V and 2 bases from J, the gap between germline ends came to 9 bases. CDR3 size: 14 residues. The germline gives CDR1 SGHRS, CDR2 YFSETQ. CDR3 residues: CASSNGGNTGELFF. CDR3 in DNA: TGCGCCAGCAGCAACGGCGGTAACACCGGGGAGCTGTTTTTT.

V is TRBV6-1 and J is TRBJ2-2, with 8 bases identical to TRBD1. CDR3 length: 18 residues. Germline CDR1 MNHNS, CDR2 SASEGT. The junction had 11 bases not matched to a gene; V was cut back by 3 bases and J by 2 bases. The CDR3 DNA sequence: TGTGCCAGCAGTGATCTTCCGGGACAGGTTTTCAACACCGGGGAGCTGTTTTTT. This translates into CASSDLPGQVFNTGELFF.